This TCR beta chain stems from a study of cytomegalovirus exposure and HLA in healthy donors. A note on this clone: Antigen unknown.

The PCR made use of 60 Vbeta and 13 Jbeta primers. Sequencing used immunoSEQ multiplex PCR; TCRdb keeps in-frame clones, though not all of them. The data contain about 200,000 clones, roughly 85% of them singletons. Findings and caveats of the study: CMV serostatus was the sole immune exposure data available. The classifier was said to identify cytomegalovirus status with high specificity and sensitivity.

From germline, CDR1 is MDHEN and CDR2 SYDVKM. After removal of 9 bases from V and 4 bases from J, the junction contained 11 bases not matched to a gene. The CDR3 has 14 amino acids. The rearrangement links TRBV28 to TRBJ2-5, with 7 bases matching TRBD2. Sequencing used PBMCs. This TCR was sampled from a woman between 45 and 60 years old in good health and CMV-seronegative. The CDR3 reads CASIAGGGGETQYF. CDR3 sequence (DNA): TGTGCCAGTATCGCCGGAGGCGGGGGAGAGACCCAGTACTTC.